The 5 T cell receptor beta chains listed next were all sequenced from one sample in a study of vaccination and CD4 T cells after COVID-19. This sample's treatment: approximately nine-day PBMC culture with coronavirus spike peptide pools or control peptides (ViraFEST assay). Cultured CD4+ T cell DNA underwent sequencing with the Oncomine TCR Beta short-read assay. TCRdb re-analysed the PCR reads in MiXCR, keeping a single row per CDR3 protein. The repertoire consists of 20,000 to 30,000 distinct CDR3 sequences, with around 65% occurring once and the leading ten covering under 6.5%. No antigen is known for these receptors. Source material: CD4+ T cells from blood, cultured in vitro. The receptors were sampled from a human donor who had recovered from COVID-19.

This chain uses TRBV6-1 with TRBJ2-5; D is possibly TRBD1 (6 bases). The CDR3 spans 14 residues. V was cut by 2 bases and J by 5 bases, with 12 bases left in between. The germline V gene has CDR1 MNHNS and CDR2 SASEGT. The CDR3 region has the DNA TGTGCCAGCAGTGAACAGGGGTCCGGGGAGACCCAGTACTTC. Its translation: CASSEQGSGETQYF.

This chain connects TRBV15 to TRBJ1-5, with D unclear. CDR1 is LNHNV and CDR2 is YYDKDF in the germline V gene (reference sequence). The length of the CDR3 is 16 residues. The V gene lost 6 bases and the J gene lost 1 base, with 16 bases spanning the gap. The CDR3 loop reads CATSKGFIGSNQPQHF. Written as DNA, the CDR3 is TGTGCCACCAGTAAAGGATTTATAGGGAGCAATCAGCCCCAGCATTTT.

This clonotype occurred a few times. The chain carries TRBV2 and TRBJ2-7, with 10 bases aligning to TRBD2. V shed 5 bases, J shed 5 bases, and the junction held 9 bases outside the gene matches. This CDR3 spans 15 amino acids. CDR1 is SNHLY and CDR2 is FYNNEI in the germline V gene. The CDR3 reads CASSSTGLASHEQYF. The CDR3 DNA sequence: TGTGCCAGCAGTTCGACGGGACTAGCGAGCCACGAGCAGTACTTC.

The rearrangement links TRBV15 to TRBJ1-4; 8 nucleotides align to TRBD1. V lost 0 bases to trimming and J lost 8 bases; unmatched junction nucleotides: 5. Per germline, CDR1 LNHNV and CDR2 YYDKDF (reference sequence). This CDR3 has 15 amino acids. The CDR3 DNA follows: TGTGCCACCAGCAGAGATGACAGGGGAAGAGAAAAACTGTTTTTT. It is translated as CATSRDDRGREKLFF. Combining the CDR3 with reference TRBV15 and TRBJ1-4 gives the whole variable domain DAMVIQNPRYQVTQFGKPVTLSCSQTLNHNVMYWYQQKSSQAPKLLFHYYDKDFNNEADTPDNFQSRRPNTSFCFLDIRSPGLGDTAMYLCATSRDDRGREKLFFGSGTQLSVL.

The DNA for the CDR3 is TGCAGTGCTAGCGGCAGGGAAGCTTTCTTT. The encoded protein is CSASGREAFF. The chain carries TRBV20-1 and TRBJ1-1; unclear D gene. This CDR3 is built from 10 residues. Trimming took 3 bases from V and 8 from J, leaving 7 bases between them. Germline CDR1 and CDR2: DFQATT and SNEGSKA (reference sequence).